A selection of T cell receptor beta chains follows, all from one sample in a study of Ad26.COV2.S vaccination and SARS-CoV-2 variants. Measured with immunoSEQ multiplex PCR; TCRdb has only the in-frame clones, and not every one. This sample carries 450,000 to 550,000 clones, 75% to 90% of them seen once, and the ten largest clones take just over 2.5%. The source material was peripheral blood, sampled in a trial of Ad26.COV2.S vaccine versus placebo. The source of these receptors is a person aged 18 to 59 who received the Ad26.COV2.S COVID-19 vaccine or a placebo. Both conserved end residues are part of each CDR3. The D gene is left open where the match is weak.

v_call	j_call	d_call	cdr3_aa
TRBV7-6	TRBJ1-2	NA	CASSLGGSPTGGYTF
TRBV18	TRBJ1-5	NA	CASSPLVQSNQPQHF
TRBV29-1	TRBJ2-3	TRBD2	CSVVGTSGSDTQYF
TRBV11-2	TRBJ1-6	NA	CASSFLEGSPLHF
TRBV5-5	TRBJ2-5	TRBD2	CASSPGLAWETQYF
TRBV7-9	TRBJ2-5	NA	CASSLRGETQYF
TRBV4-3	TRBJ2-3	TRBD2	CASSQWRGDSTDTQYF
TRBV18	TRBJ2-3	NA	CASSPPGTDTQYF
TRBV18	TRBJ1-2	TRBD1	CASSHGTGGLGYTF
TRBV27	TRBJ1-2	NA	CASSLTALANYGYTF
TRBV18	TRBJ1-1	NA	CASSPPWGSSTEAFF
TRBV5-5	TRBJ1-1	NA	CASSLQTGNTEAFF
TRBV9	TRBJ2-7	NA	CASSVETETRQYF
TRBV6-5	TRBJ2-7	TRBD2	CASSLLRTSGIYEQYF
TRBV5-1	TRBJ2-1	TRBD2	CASSLRVWTSGDNEQFF
TRBV6-2/TRBV6-3	TRBJ2-5	TRBD1	CASSYQNGGTGQETQYF
TRBV11-2	TRBJ1-5	TRBD1	CASSFNTGGDQPQHF
TRBV3-1/TRBV3-2	TRBJ1-2	NA	CASSQGPDGYTF
TRBV6-1	TRBJ1-4	NA	CASSEDPPKMFF
TRBV6-2/TRBV6-3	TRBJ1-5	NA	CASSLIRGPQHF
TRBV7-9	TRBJ1-6	TRBD1	CASSPPGTGNSPLHF
TRBV29-1	TRBJ1-3	TRBD1	CSAGGSGNTIYF
TRBV2	TRBJ1-6	NA	CASSRGPRPRDNSPLHF
TRBV27	TRBJ1-2	NA	CASSGDYTF
TRBV5-6	TRBJ2-5	TRBD2	CASSPPGRGLLETQYF
TRBV7-9	TRBJ1-2	TRBD1	CASSRDSGGYTF
TRBV7-3	TRBJ1-5	NA	CASSLTTGQPQHF
TRBV6-5	TRBJ2-3	TRBD1	CASIISGTGADTQYF
TRBV10-2	TRBJ1-1	NA	CASSENAEAFF